This TCR beta chain was identified during a study of blood T cell repertoires in COVID-19. Clinical history as reported by participants underpinned cohort assignment. Exposed enrollees had met someone with a PCR-confirmed or clinician-diagnosed COVID-19 case at some point within the 2 weeks before study entry. In the original workflow: Cell counts per sample came from amplifying reference gene primers. The data were produced by immunoSEQ multiplex PCR, yet TCRdb's version contains in-frame clones alone and is incomplete. The V and J calls and clone size were taken over from that table, and D and trimming were inferred from the DNA. The sample has 150,000 to 200,000 clones, roughly 84% seen once. Germline-derived CDR1 and CDR2 are WSHSY and SAAADI. The CDR3 runs to 13 residues. V gave up 4 bases and J gave up 4 bases; unmatched junction bases: 2.

Sample: PBMCs or T cells enriched from blood (not recorded which). The origin of this receptor is a woman aged 30 to 39 who had been exposed to COVID-19. The chain has TRBV10-2 and TRBJ2-7; 9 nucleotides agree with TRBD1. CDR3 coding DNA: TGCGCCAGCAGTGGGGACAGGGCGTACGAGCAGTACTTC. Its protein product is CASSGDRAYEQYF.